Sequencing of this TCR beta chain was carried out in a study of cytomegalovirus exposure and HLA in healthy donors. PCR involved 60 Vbeta and 13 Jbeta primers. Some clones are missing from TCRdb's copy, which holds only in-frame ones; the method was immunoSEQ multiplex PCR. The sample has about 150,000 clones, about four fifths seen once. Findings of the study overall: Reports credit the classifier with highly specific, highly sensitive diagnosis of cytomegalovirus status. Excluded were some V segments that proved indistinguishable, including TRBV6-2 and TRBV6-3. Cytomegalovirus association was listed for approximately 160 TCR beta chains. Most of the TCR beta V segments (in an earlier analysis) were productive either about 87% or about 30% of the time.

As to this clone: Its antigen is as yet unknown.

Looked up from germline, CDR1 is GTSNPN and CDR2 is SVGIG (reference sequence). The ends lost 8 bases at V and 6 bases at J; junction bases unmatched: 8. This CDR3 has 12 residues. What was sequenced was PBMCs. The V call is TRBV30, the J call TRBJ2-7; 9 bases align to TRBD2. This clonotype was sampled from a man younger than 35 in good health and CMV-seronegative. DNA of the CDR3: TGTGCCGCGTCCAGCGGGGGGCGCGAGCAGTACTTC. Translating gives CAASSGGREQYF. The full variable domain, completed using reference TRBV30 and TRBJ2-7, is SQTIHQWPATLVQPVGSPLSLECTVEGTSNPNLYWYRQAAGRGLQLLFYSVGIGQISSEVPQNLSASRPQDRQFILSSKKLLLSDSGFYLCAASSGGREQYFGPGTRLTVT.